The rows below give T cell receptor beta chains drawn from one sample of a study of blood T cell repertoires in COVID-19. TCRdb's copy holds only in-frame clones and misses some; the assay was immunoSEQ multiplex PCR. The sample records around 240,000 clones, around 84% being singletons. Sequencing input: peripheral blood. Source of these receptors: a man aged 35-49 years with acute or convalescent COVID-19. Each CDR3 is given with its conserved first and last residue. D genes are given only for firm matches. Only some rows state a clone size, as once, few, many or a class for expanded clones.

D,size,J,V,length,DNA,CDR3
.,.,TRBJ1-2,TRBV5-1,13,TGCGCCAGCAGCTTTACAGCTCAATATGGCTACACCTTC,CASSFTAQYGYTF
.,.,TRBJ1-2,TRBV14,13,TGTGCCAGCAGCCAAGCCCTGACTTATGGCTACACCTTC,CASSQALTYGYTF
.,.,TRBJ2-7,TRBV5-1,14,TGCGCCAGCAGCTTGGGGGGCAGCGCCTACGAGCAGTACTTC,CASSLGGSAYEQYF
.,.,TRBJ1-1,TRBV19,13,TGTGCCAGTAGTACAGGGTTTCTCACTGAAGCTTTCTTT,CASSTGFLTEAFF
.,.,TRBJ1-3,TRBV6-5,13,TGTGCCAGCAGTCGTCGGGAAGGAAACACCATATATTTT,CASSRREGNTIYF
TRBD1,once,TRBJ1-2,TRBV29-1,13,TGCAGCGTTGACAGGGGGCAGAACTATGGCTACACCTTC,CSVDRGQNYGYTF
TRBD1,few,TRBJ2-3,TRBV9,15,TGTGCCAGCAGCGTCGGGACAGCGAACACAGATACGCAGTATTTT,CASSVGTANTDTQYF
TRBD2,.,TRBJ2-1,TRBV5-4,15,TGTGCCAGCAGCTTACCGAGCGGGGGTTACAATGAGCAGTTCTTC,CASSLPSGGYNEQFF
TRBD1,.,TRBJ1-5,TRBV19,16,TGTGCCAGTAGTGAGCGTGGGACAGGGGGTATTCAGCCCCAGCATTTT,CASSERGTGGIQPQHF
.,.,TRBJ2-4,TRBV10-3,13,TGTGCCATCAGTGAGTCGACGTCGGGGGTACAGTACTTC,CAISESTSGVQYF
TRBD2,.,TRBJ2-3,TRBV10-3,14,TGTGCCATCAGGGCGGGACTAGATGCAGATACGCAGTATTTT,CAIRAGLDADTQYF
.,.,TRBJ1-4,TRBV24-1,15,TGTGCCACCCCGAGGGGGGGCAGTACTAATGAAAAACTGTTTTTT,CATPRGGSTNEKLFF
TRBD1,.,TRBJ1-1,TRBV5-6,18,TGTGCCAGCAGCTGGAACACCGGGACAGGGGCTCTGAACACTGAAGCTTTCTTT,CASSWNTGTGALNTEAFF
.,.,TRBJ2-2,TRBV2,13,TGTGCCAGCAGAGGACAGAACACCGGGGAACTGTTTTTT,CASRGQNTGELFF
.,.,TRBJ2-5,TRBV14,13,TGTGCCAGCAGCCAAGATTTAGTGGAGACCCAGTACTTC,CASSQDLVETQYF
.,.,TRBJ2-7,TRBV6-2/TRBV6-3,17,TGTGCCAGCAGTTACCCCTTGAAGGAGGGATCACGGGGCGAGCAGTACTTC,CASSYPLKEGSRGEQYF
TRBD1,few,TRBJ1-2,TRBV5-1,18,TGCGCCAGCAGCCTGGTACAGGGTGGGACAGGGGACAACTATGGCTACACCTTC,CASSLVQGGTGDNYGYTF
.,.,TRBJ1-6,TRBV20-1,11,TGCAGTGCCCAAGGGGATTCACCCCTCCACTTT,CSAQGDSPLHF
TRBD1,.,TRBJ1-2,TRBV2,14,TGTGCCAGCAGTAAGGACAGGCCTAACTATGGCTACACCTTC,CASSKDRPNYGYTF
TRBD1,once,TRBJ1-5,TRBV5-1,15,TGCGCCAGCAGCTATACAGGGGCGAGCAATCAGCCCCAGCATTTT,CASSYTGASNQPQHF
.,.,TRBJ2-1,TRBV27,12,TGTGCCAGCAGTTTCAGGAACAATGAGCAGTTCTTC,CASSFRNNEQFF
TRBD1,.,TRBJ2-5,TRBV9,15,TGTGCCAGCAGCACCACCGGGACAGCCCAAGAGACCCAGTACTTC,CASSTTGTAQETQYF